These T cell receptor beta chains were read from a single sample in a study of Ad26.COV2.S vaccination and SARS-CoV-2 variants. Assay: immunoSEQ multiplex PCR; the TCRdb copy retains only in-frame clones and omits some. Among around 300,000 clones listed, around 88% were seen once. This specimen was peripheral blood, taken in a trial of Ad26.COV2.S vaccine versus placebo. These receptors all stem from a person aged 18 to 59 who received the Ad26.COV2.S COVID-19 vaccine or a placebo. The CDR3 runs from the conserved cysteine through the conserved F or W. A D gene is named only where the DNA matches it firmly. Only some rows state a clone size, as once, few, many or a class for expanded clones.

>-|TRBJ2-5|-|TRBV24-1
TGTGCCACCAGTGATTTGTTCCAAGAGACCCAGTACTTC
CATSDLFQETQYF
>-|TRBJ2-7|-|TRBV4-3
TGCGCCAGCAGCCAAGAACAACGGGCCTACGAGCAGTACTTC
CASSQEQRAYEQYF
>once|TRBJ2-7|-|TRBV6-5
TGTGCCAGCAGCCGACAGGTTCATTACGAGCAGTACTTC
CASSRQVHYEQYF
>-|TRBJ2-7|-|TRBV7-9
TGTGCCAGCAGAGGGACATCTGAAGGGGCCCACGAGCAGTACTTC
CASRGTSEGAHEQYF
>-|TRBJ1-2|-|TRBV2
TGTGCCAGCAGATACGACTATGGCTACACCTTC
CASRYDYGYTF
>-|TRBJ1-3|TRBD1|TRBV28
TGTGCCAGCAGCCCCGGGACAGGGTGGGGAAACACCATATATTTT
CASSPGTGWGNTIYF
>-|TRBJ2-5|-|TRBV5-4
TGTGCCAGCAGCATCCGGGGTCAAGAGACCCAGTACTTC
CASSIRGQETQYF
>-|TRBJ1-1|-|TRBV5-1
TGCGCCAGCAGCGGGGGACTCCCAAACACTGAAGCTTTCTTT
CASSGGLPNTEAFF
>-|TRBJ1-4|-|TRBV20-1
TGCAGTGCTAGTGGGCAGTCCTCTAATGAAAAACTGTTTTTT
CSASGQSSNEKLFF
>-|TRBJ2-5|TRBD1|TRBV28
TGTGCCAGCAGCCGAAGGGACAGGGTCCCCTCCGAGACCCAGTACTTC
CASSRRDRVPSETQYF
>-|TRBJ1-1|-|TRBV7-2
TGTGCCAGCAGCTTCGAGCCTATGAACACTGAAGCTTTCTTT
CASSFEPMNTEAFF
>-|TRBJ1-6|-|TRBV7-8
TGTGCCAGCAGCTCGCCGGAGGGGTTGTATTCACCCCTCCACTTT
CASSSPEGLYSPLHF
>-|TRBJ2-7|-|TRBV6-5
TGTGCCAGCAAGGCGACCTCCCGGAGCGAGCAGTACTTC
CASKATSRSEQYF
>-|TRBJ2-1|-|TRBV29-1
TGCAGCTTCGACCGCATCTCCTACAATGAGCAGTTCTTC
CSFDRISYNEQFF
>-|TRBJ2-1|TRBD2|TRBV23-1
TGCGCCAGCAGTCAATGGCTAGCGGGAGCACATAAGGGCAATGAGCAGTTCTTC
CASSQWLAGAHKGNEQFF
>-|TRBJ1-2|-|TRBV28
TGTGCCAGCGTGACCGTCGGGGCGGGGACCTCTAACTATGGCTACACCTTC
CASVTVGAGTSNYGYTF
>-|TRBJ2-2|-|TRBV2
TGTGCCAGCACTCTTAGCGATTCCGGGGAGCTGTTTTTT
CASTLSDSGELFF
>-|TRBJ2-7|-|TRBV28
TGTGCCAGCATCGCGGCAGGGTACGAGCAGTACTTC
CASIAAGYEQYF
>-|TRBJ1-2|-|TRBV6-5
TGTGCCAGCAGACGGGGGGAGGGGGTCTATGGCTACACCTTC
CASRRGEGVYGYTF
>-|TRBJ2-7|TRBD2|TRBV14
TGTGCCAGCAGCCAATCAGCGGGAGGGGCCTACGAGCAGTACTTC
CASSQSAGGAYEQYF
>-|TRBJ2-5|-|TRBV10-3
TGTGCCATCAGTGAGCGGGACCAAGAGACCCAGTACTTC
CAISERDQETQYF
>few|TRBJ2-2|TRBD1|TRBV7-7
TGTGCCAGCAGTCCGGGGACAGGTGGCACCGGGGAGCTGTTTTTT
CASSPGTGGTGELFF
>few|TRBJ1-6|TRBD1|TRBV4-3
TGCGCCAGCAGCCAAGATCATCACAGGGGTTCACCCCTCCACTTT
CASSQDHHRGSPLHF
>-|TRBJ2-7|TRBD2|TRBV7-2
TGTGCCAGCAGCTTAGCACTAGCGGGGATCTACGAGCAGTACTTC
CASSLALAGIYEQYF
>-|TRBJ2-7|TRBD1|TRBV29-1
TGCAGCGTATCGGGACAGGACTTCTACGAGCAGTACTTC
CSVSGQDFYEQYF
>-|TRBJ2-1|-|TRBV4-2
TGTGCCAGCAGCCAAGATTCGCGCGGGCCGTCCTACAATGAGCAGTTCTTC
CASSQDSRGPSYNEQFF
>-|TRBJ2-5|-|TRBV12-3/TRBV12-4
TGTGCCAGCAGTTCCCGGGCCGGAGAGACCCAGTACTTC
CASSSRAGETQYF
>-|TRBJ2-7|-|TRBV19
TGTGCCAGTAGTATGGGGACAACTAACTACGAGCAGTACTTC
CASSMGTTNYEQYF
>-|TRBJ2-1|TRBD2|TRBV4-3
TGCGCCAGCAGCCAAGCCATCCAGCGGGAGTCCTACAATGAGCAGTTCTTC
CASSQAIQRESYNEQFF
>-|TRBJ2-7|-|TRBV28
TGTGCCAGCAGTTTAGCGAGCCTGAGCTCCTACGAGCAGTACTTC
CASSLASLSSYEQYF
>-|TRBJ2-1|-|TRBV11-3
TGTGCCAGCAGCTTAGGTCTGGCTCTCAGGCCCCATGAGCAGTTCTTC
CASSLGLALRPHEQFF
>-|TRBJ2-1|TRBD1|TRBV29-1
TGCAGCGTTTTACAGGGGAGCTCCTACAATGAGCAGTTCTTC
CSVLQGSSYNEQFF
>-|TRBJ2-2|-|TRBV9
TGTGCCAGCAACCCATCAGGGGAGGGCACCGGGGAGCTGTTTTTT
CASNPSGEGTGELFF
>-|TRBJ2-7|TRBD2|TRBV30
TGTGCCTGGGACCTAGCGGGACCGGTCAAGTACTTC
CAWDLAGPVKYF
>-|TRBJ2-3|-|TRBV5-1
TGCGCCAGCAGCGTCCGGGACGTAGTCCCCGATACGCAGTATTTT
CASSVRDVVPDTQYF
>-|TRBJ2-1|TRBD1|TRBV7-2
TGTGCCAGCAGCCTCACAGGGGTCGGCAATGAGCAGTTCTTC
CASSLTGVGNEQFF
>-|TRBJ1-1|-|TRBV18
TGTGCCAGCTCACCACCGAATGAACAGAACACTGAAGCTTTCTTT
CASSPPNEQNTEAFF
>-|TRBJ2-1|-|TRBV12-3/TRBV12-4
TGTGCCACTAAGTTAGCCGACAATGAGCAGTTCTTC
CATKLADNEQFF
>once|TRBJ1-2|TRBD1|TRBV7-3
TGTGCCAGCAGCTCCTCCGGGGGAGTCCGGGACAGGGATCGCTATGGCTACACCTTC
CASSSSGGVRDRDRYGYTF
>-|TRBJ1-4|TRBD1|TRBV7-9
TGTGCCAGCAGCTCCAGGGACAGCTTGTTTTTT
CASSSRDSLFF
>-|TRBJ2-7|TRBD2|TRBV6-6
TGTGCCAGCAGTTCCCATGGGGGGGGACTCGAGCAGTACTTC
CASSSHGGGLEQYF
>-|TRBJ2-1|-|TRBV6-5
TGTGCCAGCAGTTCCGGACCCTACAATGAGCAGTTCTTC
CASSSGPYNEQFF
>-|TRBJ2-1|-|TRBV3-1/TRBV3-2
TGTGCCAGCAGCTCCTACCTCCGGGACTCCAATGAGCAGTTCTTC
CASSSYLRDSNEQFF